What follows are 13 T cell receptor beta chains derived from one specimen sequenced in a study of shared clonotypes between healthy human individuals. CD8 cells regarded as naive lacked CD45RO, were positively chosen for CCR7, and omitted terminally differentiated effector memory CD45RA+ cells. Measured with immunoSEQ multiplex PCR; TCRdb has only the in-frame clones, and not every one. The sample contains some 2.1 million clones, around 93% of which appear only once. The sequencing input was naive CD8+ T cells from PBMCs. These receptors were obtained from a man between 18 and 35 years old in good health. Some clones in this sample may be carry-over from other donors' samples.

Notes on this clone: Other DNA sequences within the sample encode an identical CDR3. CDR3 DNA sequence: TGTGCCAGCAGGGGAAGCTCCTACAATGAGCAGTTCTTC. Translated, it gives CASRGSSYNEQFF. This rearrangement joins TRBV6-5 to TRBJ2-1; no clear D gene. The germline gives CDR1 MNHEY, CDR2 SVGAGI. Trimming took 6 bases from V and 0 from J, leaving 6 bases between them. The CDR3 consists of 13 residues.

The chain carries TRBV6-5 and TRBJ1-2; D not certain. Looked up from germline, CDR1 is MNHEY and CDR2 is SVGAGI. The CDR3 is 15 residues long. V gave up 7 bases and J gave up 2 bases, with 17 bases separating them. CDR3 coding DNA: TGTGCCAGCACTATTCCGGGCCTAGGGAACTATGGCTACACCTTC. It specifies CASTIPGLGNYGYTF.

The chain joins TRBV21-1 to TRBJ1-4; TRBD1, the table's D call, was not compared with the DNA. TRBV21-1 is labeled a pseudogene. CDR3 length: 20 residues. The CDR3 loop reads CASSKGAKGLAVATNEKLFF. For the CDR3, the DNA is TGTGCCAGCAGCAAAGGTGCTAAGGGGCTGGCCGTTGCAACTAATGAAAAACTGTTTTTT.

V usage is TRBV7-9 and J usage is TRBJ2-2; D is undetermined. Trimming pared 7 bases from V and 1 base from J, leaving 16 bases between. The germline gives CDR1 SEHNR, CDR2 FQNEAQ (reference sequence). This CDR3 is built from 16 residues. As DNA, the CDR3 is TGTGCCAGCATCTTTAACCCGGGCCAGAACACCGGGGAGCTGTTTTTT. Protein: CASIFNPGQNTGELFF.

The DNA for the CDR3 is TGTGCCAGCAGCATCAGCCGGGGAAATGAGCAGTTCTTC. It translates to CASSISRGNEQFF. The rearrangement uses TRBV9 and TRBJ2-1; weak D call: TRBD2 (5 bases). V was cut by 4 bases and J by 7 bases, with 12 bases left in between. The germline V gene has CDR1 SGDLS and CDR2 YYNGEE. CDR3 size: 13 residues.

In DNA, the CDR3 is TGTGCCAGCAGCTTGACTAGCGGGATGATCAATGAGCAGTTCTTC. Residues: CASSLTSGMINEQFF. The V call is TRBV5-6, the J call TRBJ2-1; 10 bases fit TRBD2. V lost 1 base, J lost 6 bases, and 4 bases stayed unmatched. CDR1 SGHDT and CDR2 YYEEEE come from the germline V gene. The length of the CDR3 is 15 residues.

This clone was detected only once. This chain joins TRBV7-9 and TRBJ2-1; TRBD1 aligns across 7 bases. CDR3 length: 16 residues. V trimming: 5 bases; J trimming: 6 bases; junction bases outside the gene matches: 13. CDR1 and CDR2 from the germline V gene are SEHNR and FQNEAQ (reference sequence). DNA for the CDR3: TGTGCCAGCAGCAACATAGGGCAGGGGGTAGGCAATGAGCAGTTCTTC. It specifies CASSNIGQGVGNEQFF.

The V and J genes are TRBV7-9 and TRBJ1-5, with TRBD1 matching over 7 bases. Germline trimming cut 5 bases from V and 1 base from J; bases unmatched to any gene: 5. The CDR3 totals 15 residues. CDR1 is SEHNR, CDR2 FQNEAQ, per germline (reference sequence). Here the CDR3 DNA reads TGTGCCAGCAGCGCCGACAGGGAGAGCAATCAGCCCCAGCATTTT. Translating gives CASSADRESNQPQHF.

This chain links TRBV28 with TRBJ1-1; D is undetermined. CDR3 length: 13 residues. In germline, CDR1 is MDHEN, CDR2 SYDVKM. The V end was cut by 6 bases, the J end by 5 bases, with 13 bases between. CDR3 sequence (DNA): TGTGCCAGCAGGGCGGTTCCTGGGACTGAAGCTTTCTTT. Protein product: CASRAVPGTEAFF.

CDR3 DNA sequence: TGCAGCGTTGAAGATATTGACAGGGGGTATGGCTACACCTTC. Its protein is CSVEDIDRGYGYTF. The genes are TRBV29-1 and TRBJ1-2; the match to TRBD1 covers 9 bases. CDR3 size: 14 residues. With 0 bases clipped from V and 5 bases from J, the junction kept 4 bases outside the gene matches. CDR1 and CDR2 from the germline V gene are SQVTM and ANQGSEA.

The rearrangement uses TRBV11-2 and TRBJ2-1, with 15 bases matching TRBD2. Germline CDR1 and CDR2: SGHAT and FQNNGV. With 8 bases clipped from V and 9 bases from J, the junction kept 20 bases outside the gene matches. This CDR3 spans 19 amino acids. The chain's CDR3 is CASRQSRTSGRAGVGEQFF. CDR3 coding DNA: TGTGCCAGCCGCCAATCTAGGACTAGCGGGAGGGCAGGCGTCGGTGAGCAGTTCTTC.

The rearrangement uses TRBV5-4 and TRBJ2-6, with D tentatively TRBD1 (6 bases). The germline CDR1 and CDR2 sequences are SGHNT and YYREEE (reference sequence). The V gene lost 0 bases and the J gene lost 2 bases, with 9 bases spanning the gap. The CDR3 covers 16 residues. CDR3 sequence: CASSLEWGPGANVLTF. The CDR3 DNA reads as TGTGCCAGCAGCTTGGAGTGGGGGCCTGGGGCCAACGTCCTGACTTTC. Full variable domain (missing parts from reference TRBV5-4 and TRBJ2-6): ETGVTQSPTHLIKTRGQQVTLRCSSQSGHNTVSWYQQALGQGPQFIFQYYREEENGRGNFPPRFSGLQFPNYSSELNVNALELDDSALYLCASSLEWGPGANVLTFGAGSRLTVL.

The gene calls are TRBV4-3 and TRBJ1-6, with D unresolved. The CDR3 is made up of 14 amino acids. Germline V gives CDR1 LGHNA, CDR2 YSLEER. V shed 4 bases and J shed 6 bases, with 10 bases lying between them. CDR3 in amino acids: CASSPSMANSPLHF. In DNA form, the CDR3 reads TGCGCCAGCAGCCCTTCTATGGCTAATTCACCCCTCCACTTT.